This T cell receptor beta chain was documented in a study of T-cell memory formation after mild COVID-19. Across the study: The TCR clusters were mostly specific to one donor.

V was pared by 3 bases and J by 2 bases, with 1 base of the junction left unmatched. The CDR3 runs 14 residues. Germline CDR1 is SGHTA and CDR2 is FQGNSA. Study-wide results and caveats: Confirmation of SARS-CoV-2 specificity was lacking for second-wave clones peaking day 37.

Employing constant-segment primers, 5'RACE generated TCR alpha and TCR beta cDNA libraries bearing sample barcodes and UMIs. A single record per CDR3 protein comes from TCRdb applying MiXCR to the 5' RACE reads. The table includes about 100,000 distinct CDR3 sequences, 13% to 15% detected once. With regard to this clonotype: Antigen specificity is unknown.

The receptor was isolated from a man aged 18-30 years who had mild COVID-19 (a few samples of this study predate the infection). Cell type and time point are not known. The sequencing sample was made of PBMCs or a T cell subset sorted from them (not recorded which). The chain joins TRBV7-2 to TRBJ2-1; TRBD1 aligns across 7 bases. In nucleotides, the CDR3 is TGTGCCAGCAGCTTCCAGGGGGCCTACAATGAGCAGTTCTTC. Translation: CASSFQGAYNEQFF.